This TCR beta chain was captured by sequencing in a study of resident and recirculating memory T cells in vitiligo. Broader study findings: No unique dominant TCR clone was found in vitiligo lesions.

With V trimmed by 2 bases and J by 6 bases, 4 bases remained unmatched. The CDR3 runs to 16 residues. Germline CDR1 reads ENHRY; CDR2 reads SYGVKD. Libraries were prepared by immunoSEQ multiplex PCR; TCRdb keeps only in-frame clonotypes and omits some of them. Of about 76,000 clones in the sample, about 90% are singletons; the top ten hold about 5%. Stable vitiligo meant no lesion change over the previous 6 months. Comments on this clone: The target antigen is unknown.

Sequenced input: blood. The clonotype originates from a male donor with vitiligo. The chain is built from TRBV10-3 and TRBJ2-3; 14 nucleotides line up with TRBD2. CDR3 protein: CAISEGTSGSSDTQYF. The CDR3 DNA reads as TGTGCCATCAGTGAGGGGACTAGCGGGAGTAGCGATACGCAGTATTTT.